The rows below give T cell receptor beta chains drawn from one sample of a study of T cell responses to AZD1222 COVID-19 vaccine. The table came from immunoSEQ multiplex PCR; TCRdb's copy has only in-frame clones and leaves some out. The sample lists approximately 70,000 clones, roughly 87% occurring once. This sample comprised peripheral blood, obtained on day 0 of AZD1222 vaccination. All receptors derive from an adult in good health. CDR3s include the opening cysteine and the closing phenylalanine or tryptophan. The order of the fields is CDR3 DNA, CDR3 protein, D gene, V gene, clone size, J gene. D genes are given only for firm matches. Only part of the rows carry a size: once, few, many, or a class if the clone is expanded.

cdr3_nt: TGCGCCAGCAGCTTCACAATGAACACTGAAGCTTTCTTT
cdr3_aa: CASSFTMNTEAFF
d_call: -
v_call: TRBV5-1
clone_size: -
j_call: TRBJ1-1

cdr3_nt: TGTGCCAGCAGCCGCCCCGAAGGGAATGAAAAACTGTTTTTT
cdr3_aa: CASSRPEGNEKLFF
d_call: -
v_call: TRBV6-6
clone_size: -
j_call: TRBJ1-4

cdr3_nt: TGTGCCAGCACCCCTAGGAGGGGCCGCACAGATACGCAGTATTTT
cdr3_aa: CASTPRRGRTDTQYF
d_call: -
v_call: TRBV7-6
clone_size: -
j_call: TRBJ2-3

cdr3_nt: TGTGCCTGGAGTGGCCGCACGGGAACCTTCTATGGCTACACCTTC
cdr3_aa: CAWSGRTGTFYGYTF
d_call: -
v_call: TRBV30
clone_size: -
j_call: TRBJ1-2

cdr3_nt: TGTGCCAGCAGTGAATGGGGCGCGGGTCAGCCCCAGCATTTT
cdr3_aa: CASSEWGAGQPQHF
d_call: -
v_call: TRBV6-1
clone_size: -
j_call: TRBJ1-5

cdr3_nt: TGTGCCAGCAGTGGCCAGAGCGTGAACACTGAAGCTTTCTTT
cdr3_aa: CASSGQSVNTEAFF
d_call: -
v_call: TRBV2
clone_size: -
j_call: TRBJ1-1

cdr3_nt: TGTGCCAGCTCCCAACTACGGACTAATGAAAAACTGTTTTTT
cdr3_aa: CASSQLRTNEKLFF
d_call: -
v_call: TRBV3-1/TRBV3-2
clone_size: -
j_call: TRBJ1-4

cdr3_nt: TGTGCCAGCAGTTACGATGGGTTGGGGGCTGAAGCTTTCTTT
cdr3_aa: CASSYDGLGAEAFF
d_call: -
v_call: TRBV6-5
clone_size: -
j_call: TRBJ1-1

cdr3_nt: TGTGCCAGCAGCCAGGGGTCAACCCAGGGGGCAACTAATGAAAAACTGTTTTTT
cdr3_aa: CASSQGSTQGATNEKLFF
d_call: TRBD1
v_call: TRBV4-2
clone_size: -
j_call: TRBJ1-4

cdr3_nt: TGTGCCAGCAGCGTGTCCGGACAGGGGTACGAGCAGTACTTC
cdr3_aa: CASSVSGQGYEQYF
d_call: TRBD1
v_call: TRBV9
clone_size: -
j_call: TRBJ2-7

cdr3_nt: TGTGCCATTCGAGACGACGGGAGCAATCAGCCCCAGCATTTT
cdr3_aa: CAIRDDGSNQPQHF
d_call: -
v_call: TRBV7-9
clone_size: -
j_call: TRBJ1-5

cdr3_nt: TGTGCCACCAGTGATTCTCGGGGGGTCCACAATGAGCAGTTCTTC
cdr3_aa: CATSDSRGVHNEQFF
d_call: TRBD2
v_call: TRBV24-1
clone_size: -
j_call: TRBJ2-1

cdr3_nt: TGTGCCGTCTCAGGAGGCCGGGTGGATACGCAGTATTTT
cdr3_aa: CAVSGGRVDTQYF
d_call: -
v_call: TRBV19
clone_size: -
j_call: TRBJ2-3

cdr3_nt: TGCAGCGTTGCACGCGGGGGGCAATTCAACGAGCAGTACTTC
cdr3_aa: CSVARGGQFNEQYF
d_call: TRBD2
v_call: TRBV29-1
clone_size: -
j_call: TRBJ2-7

cdr3_nt: TGTGCCAGCAGCCCGACCGGGGACTCTTATTCACCCCTCCACTTT
cdr3_aa: CASSPTGDSYSPLHF
d_call: -
v_call: TRBV7-3
clone_size: -
j_call: TRBJ1-6

cdr3_nt: TGTGCCAGCAGTAGACAGTACCAAGAGACCCAGTACTTC
cdr3_aa: CASSRQYQETQYF
d_call: -
v_call: TRBV27
clone_size: -
j_call: TRBJ2-5

cdr3_nt: TGTGCCAGCAGCGAGGGCCTTTCGGTGAGGGGCTACACCTTC
cdr3_aa: CASSEGLSVRGYTF
d_call: -
v_call: TRBV7-2
clone_size: -
j_call: TRBJ1-2

cdr3_nt: TGCAGCGTTGAATGGGACGCAGAGGGAAGCGAGCAGTACTTC
cdr3_aa: CSVEWDAEGSEQYF
d_call: -
v_call: TRBV29-1
clone_size: -
j_call: TRBJ2-7

cdr3_nt: TGTGCCAGCAGCCTCGGGGGCGGACAGGGGTATGGCTACACCTTC
cdr3_aa: CASSLGGGQGYGYTF
d_call: TRBD1
v_call: TRBV7-6
clone_size: -
j_call: TRBJ1-2

cdr3_nt: TGTGCCAGCAGCCAAGAAGTCCCACGACAGAGCTTGGGGTATGAGCAGTTCTTC
cdr3_aa: CASSQEVPRQSLGYEQFF
d_call: -
v_call: TRBV4-2
clone_size: -
j_call: TRBJ2-1

cdr3_nt: TGTGCCAGCACCGAAGGACAGGGGCCGCTCGATGGCTACACCTTC
cdr3_aa: CASTEGQGPLDGYTF
d_call: TRBD1
v_call: TRBV6-5
clone_size: -
j_call: TRBJ1-2

cdr3_nt: TGTGCCAGCAGCTTGACTCGTTGGGGGCGCGACACCGGGGAGCTGTTTTTT
cdr3_aa: CASSLTRWGRDTGELFF
d_call: -
v_call: TRBV5-8
clone_size: -
j_call: TRBJ2-2

cdr3_nt: TGTGCCAGCAGCTTCAGGGGATCGATGAACACTGAAGCTTTCTTT
cdr3_aa: CASSFRGSMNTEAFF
d_call: -
v_call: TRBV7-2
clone_size: -
j_call: TRBJ1-1

cdr3_nt: TGCAGTGCTAGTCGCAATGAGCAGTTCTTC
cdr3_aa: CSASRNEQFF
d_call: -
v_call: TRBV20-1
clone_size: -
j_call: TRBJ2-1

cdr3_nt: TGCGCCAGCAGCCAAGATATTGGAAACACCATATATTTT
cdr3_aa: CASSQDIGNTIYF
d_call: -
v_call: TRBV4-1
clone_size: -
j_call: TRBJ1-3

cdr3_nt: TGTGCCAGCAGCTTAAGTGATGGATGGCCCCAGCATTTT
cdr3_aa: CASSLSDGWPQHF
d_call: -
v_call: TRBV11-2
clone_size: once
j_call: TRBJ1-5

cdr3_nt: TGTGCCAGCAGCCAAGGGCGCGGTGTTGACTATGGCTACACCTTC
cdr3_aa: CASSQGRGVDYGYTF
d_call: -
v_call: TRBV4-2
clone_size: -
j_call: TRBJ1-2

cdr3_nt: TGTGCCAGCAGTACGGCCCCGGACGTTCAGCCCCAGCATTTT
cdr3_aa: CASSTAPDVQPQHF
d_call: -
v_call: TRBV28
clone_size: -
j_call: TRBJ1-5

cdr3_nt: TGTGCCAGCAGCTTAGTAGTTTGGCAGCCCCAGCATTTT
cdr3_aa: CASSLVVWQPQHF
d_call: -
v_call: TRBV7-2
clone_size: -
j_call: TRBJ1-5